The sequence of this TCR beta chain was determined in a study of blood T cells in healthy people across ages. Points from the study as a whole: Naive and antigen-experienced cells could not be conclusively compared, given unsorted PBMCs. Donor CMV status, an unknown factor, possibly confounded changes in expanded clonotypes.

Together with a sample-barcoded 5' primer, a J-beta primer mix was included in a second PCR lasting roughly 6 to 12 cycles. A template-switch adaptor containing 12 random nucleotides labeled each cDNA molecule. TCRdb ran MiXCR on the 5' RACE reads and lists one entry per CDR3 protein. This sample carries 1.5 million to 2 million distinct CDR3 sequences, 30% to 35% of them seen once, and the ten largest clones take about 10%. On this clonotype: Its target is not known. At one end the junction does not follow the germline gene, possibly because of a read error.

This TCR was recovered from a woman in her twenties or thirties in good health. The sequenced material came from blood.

CDR3 sequence (DNA): TGCGCCAGCAGCTTGGGCAGGAGCCCAGATACGCAGAATTTT. Residues: CASSLGRSPDTQNF. The chain couples TRBV5-1 to TRBJ2-3; D unresolved. This CDR3 region has 14 residues. CDR1 and CDR2 from the germline V gene are SGHRS and YFSETQ.